These T cell receptor beta chains were read from a single sample in a study of CD8+ T cells in alopecia areata. Profiled with immunoSEQ multiplex PCR; TCRdb holds only in-frame clones, not every one. The sample contains about 200,000 clones, 55% to 70% of which appear only once. The specimen was CD4+ T cells sorted from blood, collected at week 4, from a patient treated with tofacitinib. These receptors originate from a human donor with alopecia areata. CDR3s include the opening cysteine and the closing phenylalanine or tryptophan. Each record gives: V gene, clone size, D gene, J gene, CDR3 protein, CDR3 DNA. A D gene is named only where the DNA matches it firmly. The size field is filled for only some rows; it gives once, few, many or a size class.

V gene: TRBV5-1
clone size: few
D gene: TRBD1
J gene: TRBJ1-3
CDR3 protein: CASSPGQHSGNTIYF
CDR3 DNA: TGCGCCAGCAGCCCGGGACAGCACTCTGGAAACACCATATATTTT

V gene: TRBV4-2
clone size: -
D gene: -
J gene: TRBJ2-1
CDR3 protein: CASSRLGGGPSSESQFF
CDR3 DNA: TGTGCCAGCAGCCGACTTGGCGGGGGCCCCAGCTCGGAGTCTCAGTTCTTC

V gene: TRBV11-2
clone size: -
D gene: -
J gene: TRBJ1-2
CDR3 protein: CASSLDWEIGGYTF
CDR3 DNA: TGTGCCAGCAGCTTAGATTGGGAGATCGGGGGCTACACCTTC

V gene: TRBV28
clone size: -
D gene: -
J gene: TRBJ2-7
CDR3 protein: CASRGGGEEQYF
CDR3 DNA: TGTGCCAGCAGGGGGGGCGGAGAAGAGCAGTACTTC

V gene: TRBV6-6
clone size: -
D gene: -
J gene: TRBJ1-5
CDR3 protein: CASSGGGLYSNQPQHF
CDR3 DNA: TGTGCCAGCAGTGGGGGAGGGCTTTATAGCAATCAGCCCCAGCATTTT

V gene: TRBV29-1
clone size: -
D gene: TRBD1
J gene: TRBJ2-5
CDR3 protein: CSVAGGQALWETQYF
CDR3 DNA: TGCAGCGTTGCCGGCGGACAGGCCTTGTGGGAGACCCAGTACTTC

V gene: TRBV5-4
clone size: few
D gene: TRBD1
J gene: TRBJ1-1
CDR3 protein: CASSTGTGIFAEAFF
CDR3 DNA: TGTGCCAGCAGCACCGGGACAGGGATTTTCGCTGAAGCTTTCTTT

V gene: TRBV14
clone size: -
D gene: -
J gene: TRBJ2-7
CDR3 protein: CASSQDTFGEQYF
CDR3 DNA: TGTGCCAGCAGCCAAGATACTTTCGGCGAGCAGTACTTC

V gene: TRBV2
clone size: -
D gene: -
J gene: TRBJ2-3
CDR3 protein: CASNPYTDTQYF
CDR3 DNA: TGTGCCAGCAACCCATACACAGATACGCAGTATTTT

V gene: TRBV19
clone size: -
D gene: TRBD2
J gene: TRBJ2-1
CDR3 protein: CASSIKAGGGYNEQFF
CDR3 DNA: TGTGCCAGTAGTATCAAGGCCGGCGGGGGATACAATGAGCAGTTCTTC

V gene: TRBV2
clone size: -
D gene: -
J gene: TRBJ1-5
CDR3 protein: CASSESWNQPQHF
CDR3 DNA: TGTGCCAGCAGTGAAAGTTGGAATCAGCCCCAGCATTTT

V gene: TRBV6-6
clone size: -
D gene: -
J gene: TRBJ1-2
CDR3 protein: CASSFRLYGYTF
CDR3 DNA: TGTGCCAGCAGTTTTCGTCTCTATGGCTACACCTTC

V gene: TRBV29-1
clone size: few
D gene: TRBD1
J gene: TRBJ1-6
CDR3 protein: CSVKQGANSPLHF
CDR3 DNA: TGCAGCGTTAAACAGGGGGCAAATTCACCCCTCCACTTT

V gene: TRBV7-3
clone size: -
D gene: -
J gene: TRBJ2-5
CDR3 protein: CASGRGPPYQETQYF
CDR3 DNA: TGTGCCAGCGGCAGGGGCCCCCCGTACCAAGAGACCCAGTACTTC

V gene: TRBV30
clone size: -
D gene: -
J gene: TRBJ2-7
CDR3 protein: CAWSVLSAYEQYF
CDR3 DNA: TGTGCCTGGAGTGTACTCAGTGCCTACGAGCAGTACTTC

V gene: TRBV15
clone size: -
D gene: -
J gene: TRBJ2-2
CDR3 protein: CAIRQYEGVTGELFF
CDR3 DNA: TGTGCCATCAGACAGTACGAAGGGGTCACCGGGGAGCTGTTTTTT

V gene: TRBV4-1
clone size: few
D gene: -
J gene: TRBJ1-1
CDR3 protein: CASSQETGQTEAFF
CDR3 DNA: TGCGCCAGCAGCCAAGAGACAGGCCAAACTGAAGCTTTCTTT

V gene: TRBV30
clone size: -
D gene: -
J gene: TRBJ1-4
CDR3 protein: CAWRDGVGAGEKLFF
CDR3 DNA: TGTGCCTGGAGGGACGGTGTGGGGGCTGGAGAAAAACTGTTTTTT

V gene: TRBV5-1
clone size: -
D gene: -
J gene: TRBJ2-7
CDR3 protein: CASSRWQSYEQYF
CDR3 DNA: TGCGCCAGCAGCCGGTGGCAGTCCTACGAGCAGTACTTC

V gene: TRBV11-2
clone size: -
D gene: -
J gene: TRBJ1-6
CDR3 protein: CASSLRLGTGNSPLHF
CDR3 DNA: TGTGCCAGCAGCTTGAGACTCGGGACGGGGAATTCACCCCTCCACTTT

V gene: TRBV4-1
clone size: once
D gene: TRBD1
J gene: TRBJ2-5
CDR3 protein: CASSPRTGLGETQYF
CDR3 DNA: TGCGCCAGCAGCCCCCGGACAGGCCTTGGAGAGACCCAGTACTTC

V gene: TRBV5-1
clone size: -
D gene: TRBD1
J gene: TRBJ1-2
CDR3 protein: CASSFWDRPDNGYTF
CDR3 DNA: TGCGCCAGCAGCTTCTGGGACAGGCCTGATAACGGCTACACCTTC

V gene: TRBV4-2
clone size: -
D gene: -
J gene: TRBJ2-5
CDR3 protein: CASSQEPGGKLQETQYF
CDR3 DNA: TGTGCCAGCAGCCAAGAGCCGGGGGGCAAACTTCAAGAGACCCAGTACTTC

V gene: TRBV29-1
clone size: few
D gene: -
J gene: TRBJ1-1
CDR3 protein: CSVEGGLRVGTEAFF
CDR3 DNA: TGCAGCGTTGAAGGGGGGTTGAGGGTTGGCACTGAAGCTTTCTTT

V gene: TRBV5-4
clone size: -
D gene: TRBD1
J gene: TRBJ2-5
CDR3 protein: CASSLVGGEETQYF
CDR3 DNA: TGTGCCAGCAGCTTGGTAGGGGGCGAAGAGACCCAGTACTTC

V gene: TRBV2
clone size: once
D gene: -
J gene: TRBJ2-1
CDR3 protein: CASSGDDNEQFF
CDR3 DNA: TGTGCCAGCAGTGGGGACGACAATGAGCAGTTCTTC

V gene: TRBV23-1
clone size: few
D gene: -
J gene: TRBJ1-2
CDR3 protein: CARTQTGSCGYTF
CDR3 DNA: TGCGCCAGGACTCAAACAGGGTCTTGCGGCTACACCTTC

V gene: TRBV4-1
clone size: few
D gene: -
J gene: TRBJ1-2
CDR3 protein: CASSQAPNGGLGGGYTF
CDR3 DNA: TGCGCCAGCAGCCAAGCCCCGAACGGGGGGCTTGGGGGAGGCTACACCTTC

V gene: TRBV29-1
clone size: -
D gene: -
J gene: TRBJ2-1
CDR3 protein: CSVGGLAYNEQFF
CDR3 DNA: TGCAGCGTTGGGGGGCTAGCCTACAATGAGCAGTTCTTC

V gene: TRBV4-2
clone size: -
D gene: -
J gene: TRBJ1-1
CDR3 protein: CASSPVSGVNTEAFF
CDR3 DNA: TGTGCCAGCAGCCCGGTCTCCGGGGTCAACACTGAAGCTTTCTTT

V gene: TRBV7-2
clone size: -
D gene: -
J gene: TRBJ2-3
CDR3 protein: CASSLDMSTDTQYF
CDR3 DNA: TGTGCCAGCAGCTTAGATATGAGCACAGATACGCAGTATTTT

V gene: TRBV7-2
clone size: -
D gene: -
J gene: TRBJ2-2
CDR3 protein: CASSLTATRVGELFF
CDR3 DNA: TGTGCCAGCAGCTTAACTGCAACTAGGGTCGGGGAGCTGTTTTTT

V gene: TRBV7-8
clone size: -
D gene: TRBD1
J gene: TRBJ2-1
CDR3 protein: CASSLTGVDEQFF
CDR3 DNA: TGTGCCAGCAGTCTCACAGGGGTCGATGAGCAGTTCTTC